The 31 T cell receptor beta chains presented below share a single source sample, sequenced in a study of T cells in Graves' hyperthyroidism and ophthalmopathy. The source material, RNA transcripts, was used to amplify TCR beta CDR3 regions. First-round RT-PCR targeting the TCR CDR3 was performed with the HTBI primer set. TCRdb analysed the multiplex PCR reads with MiXCR anew, one entry per CDR3 protein. The sample contains a few hundred thousand distinct CDR3 sequences, about 25% of which appear only once. Sequencing was performed on blood. The source is a man in his forties or fifties with Graves' hyperthyroidism.

In this sample, this clonotype turned up a few times. With a much larger clone just one base away, this may be a read error. V is TRBV7-3 and J is TRBJ2-1; TRBD2 agrees at 7 bases. This CDR3 comprises 14 residues. Germline CDR1 is SGHTA and CDR2 is FQGTGA. The CDR3 DNA is TGTGTCAGCAGCGGGGCAGGACGATACAATGAGCAGTTCTTC. Residues: CVSSGAGRYNEQFF.

The rearrangement uses TRBV19 and TRBJ1-5, with D uncertain. V shed 8 bases and J shed 7 bases, with 12 bases lying between them. CDR1 is LNHDA, CDR2 SQIVND, per germline (reference sequence). The CDR3 has 12 residues. The CDR3 DNA follows: TGTGCCAGTGCAATGGGCGGGCAGCCCCAGCATTTT. Residues: CASAMGGQPQHF.

J is TRBJ2-6 and V is TRBV2, with 9 bases fitting TRBD1. The V gene end was trimmed by 8 bases and the J gene end by 2 bases; junction bases not matched to a gene: 7. The CDR3 loop spans 16 amino acids. Germline-derived CDR1 and CDR2 are SNHLY and FYNNEI. The CDR3 loop is CASDGQGIPGANVLTF. The DNA of the CDR3 is TGTGCCAGCGATGGACAGGGGATCCCTGGGGCCAACGTCCTGACTTTC.

The CDR3 protein is CASRIDREISYEQYF. As DNA, the CDR3 is TGTGCCAGCAGGATCGACAGGGAGATTTCCTACGAGCAGTACTTC. V is TRBV28 and J is TRBJ2-7, with 7 bases matching TRBD1. Looked up from germline, CDR1 is MDHEN and CDR2 is SYDVKM. The CDR3 runs to 15 residues. V lost 6 bases to trimming and J lost 1 base; unmatched junction nucleotides: 9.

This clonotype was observed at least ten times. CDR3 sequence: CASSPDGTHYNEQFF. The CDR3, as DNA: TGTGCCAGCAGTCCCGATGGCACACACTACAATGAGCAGTTCTTC. The chain recombines TRBV12-3 or TRBV12-4 with TRBJ2-1; D gene uncertain. The V gene lost 5 bases and the J gene lost 3 bases, with 14 bases spanning the gap. The CDR3 loop spans 15 amino acids.

This clonotype came up a few times. V is TRBV7-2 and J is TRBJ2-7, with 10 bases aligning to TRBD2. Germline values: CDR1 SGHTA, CDR2 FQGNSA. The CDR3 extends over 21 amino acids. V gave up 5 bases and J gave up 5 bases; unmatched junction bases: 27. The CDR3 nucleotides read TGTGCCAGCAGCCCCCAGCCACAACCCCGCGCGAGGACTAGCGGAGGGCACGAGCAGTACTTC. It yields the protein CASSPQPQPRARTSGGHEQYF.

The CDR3 sequence is CSARTQGDEQYF. The DNA of the CDR3 is TGCAGTGCTAGAACCCAGGGGGACGAGCAGTACTTC. This chain joins TRBV20-1 and TRBJ2-7, with 7 nucleotides matching TRBD1. Germline-derived CDR1 and CDR2 are DFQATT and SNEGSKA (reference sequence). The CDR3 extends over 12 amino acids. Unmatched junction bases numbered 3, after V lost 2 bases and J lost 5 bases.

The chain employs TRBV15 and TRBJ2-6; no definite D call. In germline, CDR1 is LNHNV, CDR2 YYDKDF (reference sequence). Trimming removed 1 base from V and 0 bases from J, with 7 bases in between. The CDR3 runs 16 residues. DNA for the CDR3: TGTGCCACCAGCAGAGTCAAAAGCTCTGGGGCCAACGTCCTGACTTTC. Translating it yields CATSRVKSSGANVLTF.

The chain carries TRBV6-1 and TRBJ1-1; D is unclear. Per germline, CDR1 MNHNS and CDR2 SASEGT. This CDR3 is 13 amino acids long. V lost 7 bases to trimming and J lost 0 bases, with 9 bases between them. The DNA for the CDR3 is TGTGCCAGCAACGGCCCGATGAACACTGAAGCTTTCTTT. Residues: CASNGPMNTEAFF.

The chain uses TRBV7-8 and TRBJ2-7, with unresolved D. The CDR3 totals 14 residues. Germline V CDR1 and CDR2: SGHVS, FQNEAQ. V was shortened by 5 bases and J by 7 bases, with 18 bases between the two germline ends. CDR3 coding DNA: TGTGCCAGCAGCCCCAGTACAGCCCTCGGGGAGCAGTACTTC. It yields the protein CASSPSTALGEQYF. The whole variable domain, remainder taken from reference TRBV7-8 and TRBJ2-7, is GAGVSQSPRYKVAKRGQDVALRCDPISGHVSLFWYQQALGQGPEFLTYFQNEAQLDKSGLPSDRFFAERPEGSVSTLKIQRTQQEDSAVYLCASSPSTALGEQYFGPGTRLTVT.

This clonotype has a count of ten or more. The V and J genes are TRBV5-1 and TRBJ1-1, with 8 bases aligning to TRBD1. CDR1 is SGHRS, CDR2 YFSETQ, per germline. Trimming removed 5 bases from V and 3 bases from J; junction bases left unmatched: 6. The CDR3 loop spans 14 amino acids. In nucleotides, the CDR3 is TGCGCCAGCAGACCGGGACAGGCAGACACTGAAGCTTTCTTT. It yields the protein CASRPGQADTEAFF.

DNA of the CDR3: TGCGCCAGCAGCTTGGACCTGGGTGGCTACACCTTC. Residues: CASSLDLGGYTF. The chain links TRBV5-1 to TRBJ1-2; D is ambiguous. The germline V and J ends were trimmed by 0 bases and 7 bases, with 7 bases remaining between them. The CDR3 consists of 12 residues. Germline loops: CDR1 SGHRS, CDR2 YFSETQ.

The CDR3 bases are TGCAGTGCTAGGCTGCTAGCCAAAAACATTCAGTACTTC. It specifies CSARLLAKNIQYF. The chain links TRBV20-1 to TRBJ2-4; D gene uncertain. This CDR3 comprises 13 residues. The germline CDR1 and CDR2 sequences are DFQATT and SNEGSKA (reference sequence). V lost 3 bases and J 0 bases, leaving 6 bases between the germline ends.

This clonotype was seen a handful of times. The rearrangement joins TRBV6-1 to TRBJ2-2; the D is unclear. The V end lost 6 bases, the J end lost 0 bases, and 14 bases lay between the germline ends. The CDR3 contains 16 residues. CDR1 is MNHNS and CDR2 is SASEGT in the germline V gene. The CDR3 DNA follows: TGTGCCAGCAGATCCGACTCTTTCTCGAACACCGGGGAGCTGTTTTTT. Its translation: CASRSDSFSNTGELFF.

This clonotype was seen only a few times. The chain employs TRBV6-1 and TRBJ2-1; a possible D gene is TRBD2 (6 bases). Germline V lookup: CDR1 MNHNS, CDR2 SASEGT. V was clipped by 2 bases and J by 9 bases, with 11 bases between them. This CDR3 comprises 13 residues. The CDR3 coding sequence is TGTGCCAGCAGTGAACTCTGGGGAGGTGAGCAGTTCTTC. Its translation is CASSELWGGEQFF.

This clonotype showed up just a few times. The chain has TRBV12-3 or TRBV12-4 and TRBJ2-3, with D perhaps assigned TRBD1 or TRBD2 (5 bases each). V dropped 5 bases and J dropped 9 bases, with 18 bases sitting between them. The CDR3 covers 14 residues. The CDR3 is CASSPGTLRETQYF. The CDR3 region has the DNA TGTGCCAGCAGTCCCGGGACCCTTAGGGAAACGCAGTATTTT.

This clonotype was observed at least ten times. This sequence joins TRBV2 and TRBJ2-7; D is ambiguous. The CDR3 has 12 amino acids. The V gene lost 7 bases and the J gene lost 7 bases, with 14 bases spanning the gap. Germline CDR1 is SNHLY and CDR2 is FYNNEI. The CDR3 DNA is TGTGCCAGCAACATCCACGGGTTTGAGCAGTACTTC. This translates into CASNIHGFEQYF.

CDR3 region: CSATTSGNVFF. The CDR3 DNA reads as TGCAGTGCAACGACTAGCGGGAACGTGTTCTTC. V and J are TRBV20-1 and TRBJ2-1; TRBD2 aligns across 11 bases. Trimming took 6 bases from V and 15 from J; bases not matched to a gene: 7. CDR3 size: 11 residues. Germline lookup yields CDR1 DFQATT and CDR2 SNEGSKA (reference sequence).

This clonotype was seen a few times. The chain has TRBV28 and TRBJ1-6, with D possibly being TRBD1 (6 bases). V lost 3 bases and J 9 bases, leaving 15 bases between the germline ends. This CDR3 comprises 15 residues. Germline lookup yields CDR1 MDHEN and CDR2 SYDVKM. The CDR3 DNA is TGTGCCAGCAGTTTGCGCCAGGTCAGGGGTTCACCCCTCCACTTT. It codes for CASSLRQVRGSPLHF.

This clonotype turned up a few times. J is TRBJ2-7 and V is TRBV7-9; 12 bases fit TRBD2. Losses at the gene ends were 4 bases for V and 0 bases for J; bases not matched to a gene: 4. CDR3 length: 16 amino acids. Germline CDR1 reads SEHNR; CDR2 reads FQNEAQ (reference sequence). CDR3 amino acids: CASSSPTSGGSYEQYF. CDR3 sequence (DNA): TGTGCCAGCAGCTCTCCGACTAGCGGGGGCTCCTACGAGCAGTACTTC.

About this clonotype: Given a much more abundant clone one base away, this may be a read error. This sequence joins TRBV12-3 or TRBV12-4 and TRBJ1-1, with D possibly matching TRBD1 (6 bases). The CDR3 length is 15 residues. CDR3 in DNA: TGTGCCAGCAGCTTGAGACAGGTTACGAACACTGAAGCTCTCTTT. Translation: CASSLRQVTNTEALF.

V gene TRBV27 combines with J gene TRBJ2-1; 7 nucleotides match TRBD2. Trimming removed 3 bases from V and 0 bases from J; junction bases left unmatched: 11. Germline assignment: CDR1 MNHEY and CDR2 SMNVEV (reference sequence). The CDR3 runs to 18 residues. The CDR3 spells CASSFLGLADNSYNEQFF. CDR3 DNA sequence: TGTGCCAGCAGTTTTCTAGGGCTAGCGGACAACTCCTACAATGAGCAGTTCTTC.

This clonotype turned up a few times. V gene TRBV18 combines with J gene TRBJ2-6, with D hard to call. This CDR3 comprises 13 residues. V was cut by 4 bases and J by 4 bases, with 5 bases left in between. The germline V gene encodes CDR1 KGHSH and CDR2 LQKENI. The CDR3, as DNA: TGTGCCAGCTCACGCTACGGGGCCAACGTCCTGACTTTC. This encodes CASSRYGANVLTF. Based on the CDR3 plus reference TRBV18 and TRBJ2-6, the full variable domain is NAGVMQNPRHLVRRRGQEARLRCSPMKGHSHVYWYRQLPEEGLKFMVYLQKENIIDESGMPKERFSAEFPKEGPSILRIQQVVRGDSAAYFCASSRYGANVLTFGAGSRLTVL.

This clonotype was seen a handful of times. This chain uses TRBV5-1 with TRBJ2-3; D tentatively reads TRBD1 or TRBD2 (6 bases each). The CDR3 is made up of 18 amino acids. Per the germline V gene, CDR1 is SGHRS and CDR2 is YFSETQ. Trimming shortened V by 3 bases and J by 2 bases, and 22 bases separated the two germline ends. CDR3 in amino acids: CASSSDGGGTRLTDTQYF. The DNA of the CDR3 is TGCGCCAGCAGCTCGGATGGGGGCGGGACAAGACTCACAGATACGCAGTATTTT. The whole variable domain, filled in from reference TRBV5-1 and TRBJ2-3, reads KAGVTQTPRYLIKTRGQQVTLSCSPISGHRSVSWYQQTPGQGLQFLFEYFSETQRNKGNFPGRFSGRQFSNSRSEMNVSTLELGDSALYLCASSSDGGGTRLTDTQYFGPGTRLTVL.

V is TRBV27 and J is TRBJ2-7, with 9 bases identical to TRBD1. The V segment lost 9 bases and the J segment 3 bases; nucleotides outside the gene matches: 6. This CDR3 has 13 residues. The germline V gene has CDR1 MNHEY and CDR2 SMNVEV (reference sequence). This CDR3 is CASAGTGSYEQYF. CDR3 DNA: TGTGCCAGTGCCGGGACAGGGAGCTACGAGCAGTACTTC.

This rearrangement joins TRBV5-1 to TRBJ1-1; tentative D call: TRBD1 (6 bases). Germline CDR1 SGHRS, CDR2 YFSETQ. The CDR3 loop spans 12 amino acids. V was shortened by 2 bases and J by 5 bases, with 7 bases between the two germline ends. The CDR3 sequence is CASSFDRTEAFF. CDR3 coding DNA: TGCGCCAGCAGCTTCGACAGGACTGAAGCTTTCTTT. The entire variable domain, with the rest obtained from reference TRBV5-1 and TRBJ1-1, is as follows: KAGVTQTPRYLIKTRGQQVTLSCSPISGHRSVSWYQQTPGQGLQFLFEYFSETQRNKGNFPGRFSGRQFSNSRSEMNVSTLELGDSALYLCASSFDRTEAFFGQGTRLTVV.

This clonotype was recorded at least ten times. The rearrangement links TRBV11-2 to TRBJ2-7; 8 bases agree with TRBD2. V shed 1 base and J 2 bases; nucleotides not matched to a gene: 7. This CDR3 region has 16 residues. Germline values: CDR1 SGHAT, CDR2 FQNNGV. DNA for the CDR3: TGTGCCAGCAGCTTAGTTCACCCGGGACTAGCCTACGAGCAGTACTTC. Translated, it gives CASSLVHPGLAYEQYF. Full variable domain (missing parts from reference TRBV11-2 and TRBJ2-7): EAGVAQSPRYKIIEKRQSVAFWCNPISGHATLYWYQQILGQGPKLLIQFQNNGVVDDSQLPKDRFSAERLKGVDSTLKIQPAKLEDSAVYLCASSLVHPGLAYEQYFGPGTRLTVT.

This clonotype was observed many times. This chain links TRBV5-1 with TRBJ2-1; possible D gene TRBD2, 5 bases. Germline V gene data show CDR1 as SGHRS and CDR2 as YFSETQ. There are 15 residues in the CDR3. V lost 0 bases, J lost 4 bases, and 11 bases lay in between. The CDR3 DNA sequence: TGCGCCAGCAGCTTGGACAGCGGAGCGTACAATGAGCAGTTCTTC. As protein: CASSLDSGAYNEQFF.

The chain carries TRBV19 and TRBJ2-7; 7 nucleotides align to TRBD2. The CDR3 totals 15 residues. Germline-derived CDR1 and CDR2 are LNHDA and SQIVND (reference sequence). Trimming cost V 5 bases and J 2 bases; bases outside gene matches: 9. CDR3 in DNA: TGTGCCAGTAGTCCCTCTGGTCTAGCGGCCTACGAGCAGTACTTC. Its translation: CASSPSGLAAYEQYF.

This clonotype was counted between two and nine times. The rearrangement uses TRBV29-1 and TRBJ2-5, with a possible D match to TRBD2 (5 bases). V gave up 4 bases and J gave up 3 bases, with 18 bases separating them. This CDR3 has 15 amino acids. In germline, CDR1 is SQVTM, CDR2 ANQGSEA. The CDR3, as DNA: TGCAGCGTTGCTGCAGGAGCGGCGTTCGAAGAGACCCAGTACTTC. Translation gives CSVAAGAAFEETQYF.

This clonotype was picked up a small number of times. The V call is TRBV28, the J call TRBJ2-3, with D unclear. Germline V CDR1 and CDR2: MDHEN, SYDVKM. This CDR3 comprises 14 residues. Trimming cost V 3 bases and J 4 bases, with 11 bases left between them. CDR3 bases: TGTGCCAGCAGTTTTCGGTCTAAGGCAGATACGCAGTATTTT. Translation: CASSFRSKADTQYF.